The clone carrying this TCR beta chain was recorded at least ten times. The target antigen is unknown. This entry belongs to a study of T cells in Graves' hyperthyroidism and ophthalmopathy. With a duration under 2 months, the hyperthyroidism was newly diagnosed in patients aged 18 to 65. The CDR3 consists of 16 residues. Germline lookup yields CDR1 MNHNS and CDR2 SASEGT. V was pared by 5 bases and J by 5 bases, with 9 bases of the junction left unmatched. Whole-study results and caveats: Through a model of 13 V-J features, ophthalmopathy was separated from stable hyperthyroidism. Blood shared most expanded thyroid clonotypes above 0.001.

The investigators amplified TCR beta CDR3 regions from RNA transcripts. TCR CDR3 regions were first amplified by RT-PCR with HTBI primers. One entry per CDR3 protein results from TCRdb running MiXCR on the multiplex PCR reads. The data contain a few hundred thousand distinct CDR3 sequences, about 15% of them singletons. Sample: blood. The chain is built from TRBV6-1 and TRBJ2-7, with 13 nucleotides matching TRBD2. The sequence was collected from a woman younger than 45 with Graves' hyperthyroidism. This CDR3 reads CASSQGLAGAVHEQYF. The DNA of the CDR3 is TGTGCCAGCAGTCAAGGACTAGCGGGAGCGGTTCACGAGCAGTACTTC.